This TCR beta chain was sequenced during a study of T cell changes during pregnancy in multiple sclerosis. Trimming removed 1 base at V and 3 bases at J, with 7 bases between. This CDR3 is 13 amino acids long. The germline V gene encodes CDR1 SGHTA and CDR2 FQGNSA. Produced via immunoSEQ multiplex PCR; TCRdb's table is partial and in-frame only. The profile covers roughly 70,000 clones, with roughly nine tenths appearing a single time and approximately 1.1% taken by the ten largest. The clonotype was recovered from a female donor with multiple sclerosis, enrolled in a pregnancy study. The sequences come from peripheral blood, collected in the third trimester of pregnancy. V usage is TRBV7-2 and J usage is TRBJ2-7; tentatively, D is TRBD1 (6 bases). CDR3 nucleotide sequence: TGTGCCAGCAGCTTAGAACAGGGCTACGAGCAGTACTTC. It codes for CASSLEQGYEQYF.